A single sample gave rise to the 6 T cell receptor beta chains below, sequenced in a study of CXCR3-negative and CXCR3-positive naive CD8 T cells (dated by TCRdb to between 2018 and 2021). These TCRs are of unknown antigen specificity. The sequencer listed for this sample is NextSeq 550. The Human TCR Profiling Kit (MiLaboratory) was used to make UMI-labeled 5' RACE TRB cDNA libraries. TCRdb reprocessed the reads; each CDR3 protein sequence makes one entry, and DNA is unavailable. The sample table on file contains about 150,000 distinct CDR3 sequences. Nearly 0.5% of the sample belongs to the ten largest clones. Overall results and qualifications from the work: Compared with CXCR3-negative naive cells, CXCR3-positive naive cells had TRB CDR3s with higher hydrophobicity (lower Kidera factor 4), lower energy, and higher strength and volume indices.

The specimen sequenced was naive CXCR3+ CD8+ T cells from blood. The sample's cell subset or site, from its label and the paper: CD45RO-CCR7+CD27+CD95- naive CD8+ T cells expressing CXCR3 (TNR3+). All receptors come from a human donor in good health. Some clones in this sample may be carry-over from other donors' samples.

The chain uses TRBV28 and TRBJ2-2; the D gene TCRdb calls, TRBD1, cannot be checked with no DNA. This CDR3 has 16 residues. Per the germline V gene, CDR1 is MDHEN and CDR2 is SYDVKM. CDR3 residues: CASKPPQDPNTGELFF.

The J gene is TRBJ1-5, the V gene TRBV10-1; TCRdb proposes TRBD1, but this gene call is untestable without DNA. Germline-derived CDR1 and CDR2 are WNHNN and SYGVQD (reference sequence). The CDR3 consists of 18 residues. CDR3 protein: CASSESRFGTGGGQPQHF.

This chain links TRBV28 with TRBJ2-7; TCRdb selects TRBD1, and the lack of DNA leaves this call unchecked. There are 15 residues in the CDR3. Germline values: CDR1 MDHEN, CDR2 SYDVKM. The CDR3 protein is CASRIPGGAFYEQYF.

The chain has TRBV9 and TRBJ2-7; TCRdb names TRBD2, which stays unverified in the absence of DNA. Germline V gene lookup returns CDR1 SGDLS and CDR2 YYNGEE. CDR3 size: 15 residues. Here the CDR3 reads CASSVATSGSYEQYF.

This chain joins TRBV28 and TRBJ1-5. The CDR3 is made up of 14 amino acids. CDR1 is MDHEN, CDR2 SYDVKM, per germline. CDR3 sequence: CASSSGRFNQPQHF.

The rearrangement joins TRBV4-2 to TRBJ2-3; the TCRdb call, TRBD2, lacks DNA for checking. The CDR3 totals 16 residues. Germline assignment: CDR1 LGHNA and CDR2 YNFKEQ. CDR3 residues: CASSQSWTSGVDTQYF.